There are many counts of the clone carrying this TCR beta chain. Its antigen is still unknown. The observed sequence ends 3 residues before the CDR3 terminus, with the missing tail filled in from the germline J gene. The sample belongs to a study of T cell clonality in common variable immunodeficiency. Findings and caveats of the study: Shared TCRbeta clones were fewer between CVID subjects than controls. TCRbeta clonality was increased in CVID versus healthy controls.

CVID and control samples used equivalent genomic DNA input. Only in-frame clones appear in the TCRdb table, and some are missing; sequencing was by immunoSEQ multiplex PCR. The sample shows approximately 50,000 clones, none of them appearing just once. Germline CDR1 and CDR2: SGHAT and FQNNGV. Deletions cut 4 bases from V and 9 bases from J, with 16 bases between. The CDR3 runs to 15 residues. The source of this sequence is a person aged 18 to 70 in good health. The rearrangement links TRBV11-2 to TRBJ1-6; unclear D gene. The material sequenced was peripheral blood mononuclear cells. Incomplete CDR3 DNA: TGTGCCAGCAGCTCACTGACGGGGAGGTCTTCACCC. Amino acid sequence: CASSSLTGRSSP. The CDR3, in full, reads CASSSLTGRSSPLHF. The variable domain in full, with the rest retrieved from reference TRBV11-2 and TRBJ1-6, is EAGVAQSPRYKIIEKRQSVAFWCNPISGHATLYWYQQILGQGPKLLIQFQNNGVVDDSQLPKDRFSAERLKGVDSTLKIQPAKLEDSAVYLCASSSLTGRSSPLHFGNGTRLTVT.